This T cell receptor beta chain was identified during a study of OX40 agonist ivuxolimab in advanced cancers. Some clones are missing from TCRdb's copy, which holds only in-frame ones; the method was immunoSEQ multiplex PCR. Seen here are about 12,000 clones, approximately 78% observed once, and the top ten hold roughly 13%. Study-wide findings and caveats: In the expanded peripheral T cells, antigen specificity was never determined.

Turning to this clone: Its antigen is undetermined.

This clonotype was obtained from an adult with an advanced solid tumor such as melanoma, head and neck, liver or kidney cancer. This sample comprised CD4+ or CD8+ T cells sorted from blood, obtained in a trial of the OX40 agonist ivuxolimab.

In nucleotides, the CDR3 is TGTGCCAGCAGTAAGCCGGGACTGAACACAGATACGCAGTATTTT. Translation: CASSKPGLNTDTQYF. The genes are TRBV6-5 and TRBJ2-3; a weak D match, TRBD2 (6 bases). The germline gives CDR1 MNHEY, CDR2 SVGAGI. V was cut by 5 bases and J by 2 bases, with 14 bases left in between. The CDR3 totals 15 residues.